This T cell receptor (beta chain) was identified in a study of blood T cell repertoires in COVID-19. A single count supports this clone. Germline lookup yields CDR1 SNHLY and CDR2 FYNNEI. The CDR3 is 13 amino acids. The junction had 5 bases not matched to a gene; V was cut back by 7 bases and J by 8 bases. The repertoire was sequenced with immunoSEQ multiplex PCR; TCRdb's copy has only in-frame clones and lacks some. The sample contains some 110,000 clones, roughly four fifths of which appear only once. Material: peripheral blood. The V gene is TRBV2, the J gene TRBJ1-4, with TRBD1 matching over 9 bases. The clonotype was recovered from a woman aged 55-75 years with acute or convalescent COVID-19. CDR3 residues: CASTGQGWEKLFF. CDR3 DNA: TGTGCCAGCACCGGACAGGGGTGGGAAAAACTGTTTTTT. The full variable domain, rest sourced from reference TRBV2 and TRBJ1-4, is EPEVTQTPSHQVTQMGQEVILRCVPISNHLYFYWYRQILGQKVEFLVSFYNNEISEKSEIFDDQFSVERPDGSNFTLKIRSTKLEDSAMYFCASTGQGWEKLFFGSGTQLSVL.